This T cell receptor beta chain was obtained from a study of cytomegalovirus exposure and HLA in healthy donors. Primers: 60 Vbeta forward and 13 Jbeta reverse. The method was immunoSEQ multiplex PCR; TCRdb's version includes in-frame clones alone and lacks a portion of them. The data contain about 91,000 clones, more than 55% of them singletons. Study results and caveats: Of the V segments, some could not be distinguished, including TRBV6-2 and TRBV6-3, and were excluded.

All donors participated as healthy donors of bone marrow. On this clone itself: Its antigen is still unknown.

CDR1 LGHNA and CDR2 YSLEER come from the germline V gene. The V gene lost 0 bases and the J gene lost 6 bases, with 6 bases spanning the gap. This CDR3 is built from 13 residues. The receptor's source is a human donor in good health. The genes are TRBV4-3 and TRBJ1-5, with D unclear. Sequencing input: PBMCs. CDR3 DNA sequence: TGCGCCAGCAGCCAAGATCGGGTTCAGCCCCAGCATTTT. The encoded protein is CASSQDRVQPQHF.